Below, one T cell receptor beta chain is given with its context. The source of the sample is a study of blood T cell repertoires in COVID-19. Libraries were prepared by immunoSEQ multiplex PCR; TCRdb keeps only in-frame clonotypes and omits some of them. The data show around 460,000 clones, about 90% seen once. Germline V gene lookup returns CDR1 LNHNV and CDR2 YYDKDF (reference sequence). V shed 1 base and J shed 3 bases, with 20 bases lying between them. The CDR3 extends over 18 amino acids. The sequenced material came from peripheral blood. The source of this sequence is a man between 18 and 29 years old with COVID-19, enrolled during active disease. The chain links TRBV15 to TRBJ2-3, with D possibly matching TRBD2 (6 bases). For the CDR3, the DNA is TGTGCCACCAGCAGAGGCGGGGCGTTTAACCGGCTGACAGATACGCAGTATTTT. The encoded protein is CATSRGGAFNRLTDTQYF.